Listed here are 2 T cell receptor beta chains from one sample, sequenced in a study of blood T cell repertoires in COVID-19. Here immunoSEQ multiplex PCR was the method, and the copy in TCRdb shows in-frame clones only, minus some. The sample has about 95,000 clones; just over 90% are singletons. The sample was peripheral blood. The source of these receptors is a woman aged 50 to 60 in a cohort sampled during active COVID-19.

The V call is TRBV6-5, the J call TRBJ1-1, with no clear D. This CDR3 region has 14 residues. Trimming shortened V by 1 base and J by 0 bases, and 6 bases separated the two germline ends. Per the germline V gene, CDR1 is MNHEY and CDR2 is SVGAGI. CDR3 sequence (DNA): TGTGCCAGCAGTTACTTGGCTCTGAACACTGAAGCTTTCTTT. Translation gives CASSYLALNTEAFF.

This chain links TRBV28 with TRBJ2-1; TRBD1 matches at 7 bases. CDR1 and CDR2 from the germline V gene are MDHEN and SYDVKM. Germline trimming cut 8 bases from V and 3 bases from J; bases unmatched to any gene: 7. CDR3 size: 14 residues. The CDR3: CASLRDSGYNEQFF. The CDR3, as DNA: TGTGCCAGCCTGAGGGACAGTGGCTACAATGAGCAGTTCTTC.